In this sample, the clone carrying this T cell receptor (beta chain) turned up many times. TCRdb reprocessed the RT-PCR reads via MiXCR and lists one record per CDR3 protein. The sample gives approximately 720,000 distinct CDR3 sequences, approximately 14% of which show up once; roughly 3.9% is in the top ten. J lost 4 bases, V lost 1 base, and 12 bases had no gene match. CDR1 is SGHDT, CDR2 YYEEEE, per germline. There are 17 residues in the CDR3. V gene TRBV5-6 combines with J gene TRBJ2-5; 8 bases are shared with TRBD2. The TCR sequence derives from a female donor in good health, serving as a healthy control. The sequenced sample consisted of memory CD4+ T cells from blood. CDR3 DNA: TGTGCCAGCAGCTTGCGGCTCGGGAGGGCCTATTCAGAGACCCAGTACTTC. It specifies CASSLRLGRAYSETQYF.